Presented here are 17 T cell receptor beta chains from one specimen sequenced in a study of beta chain features in type 1 diabetes. The entirety of the isolated RNA underwent reverse transcription, so expressed TCRB transcripts were sequenced. Data came from immunoSEQ multiplex PCR; TCRdb stores just in-frame clones and leaves some out. Of hundreds of thousands of clones listed, roughly a sixth are singletons. Sequenced: naive CD4+ T cells from blood. These TCRs come from a man between 18 and 35 years old in good health.

In this sample, this clone turned up a few times. This rearrangement joins TRBV7-2 to TRBJ2-5, with TRBD2 matching 12 bases. Germline CDR1 is SGHTA and CDR2 is FQGNSA. The V segment lost 4 bases and the J segment 5 bases; nucleotides outside the gene matches: 8. The CDR3 has 16 residues. CDR3 loop: CASSWGLAGRRETQYF. CDR3 bases: TGTGCCAGCAGCTGGGGACTAGCGGGCCGTAGGGAGACCCAGTACTTC. Full variable domain (remainder filled in from reference TRBV7-2 and TRBJ2-5): GAGVSQSPSNKVTEKGKDVELRCDPISGHTALYWYRQSLGQGLEFLIYFQGNSAPDKSGLPSDRFSAERTGGSVSTLTIQRTQQEDSAVYLCASSWGLAGRRETQYFGPGTRLLVL.

This chain connects TRBV9 to TRBJ1-2; the D is unclear. The CDR3 has 16 amino acids. Trimming pared 1 base from V and 7 bases from J, leaving 20 bases between. Germline V CDR1 and CDR2: SGDLS, YYNGEE. The DNA for the CDR3 is TGTGCCAGCAGCGTAAAACAGAGAACCGACCTACGTGGCTACACCTTC. Amino acids: CASSVKQRTDLRGYTF.

The chain recombines TRBV29-1 with TRBJ1-2; 9 bases fit TRBD1. Trimming removed 7 bases from V and 4 bases from J; junction bases left unmatched: 13. From germline, CDR1 is SQVTM and CDR2 ANQGSEA. This CDR3 has 15 amino acids. CDR3 coding DNA: TGCAGCGCGTTTACACAGGGGGCGTCCGGCTATGGCTACACCTTC. It is translated as CSAFTQGASGYGYTF.

This chain uses TRBV6-6 with TRBJ1-3; 7 bases agree with TRBD1. J lost 0 bases, V lost 5 bases, and 4 bases had no gene match. The CDR3 has 15 amino acids. Germline V gene sequence: CDR1 MNHNY, CDR2 SVGAGI (reference sequence). CDR3 residues: CASSGGQVSGNTIYF. CDR3 sequence (DNA): TGTGCCAGCAGTGGAGGACAGGTCTCTGGAAACACCATATATTTT.

V and J are TRBV7-2 and TRBJ2-3; D may be TRBD2 (5 bases). The V gene's germline CDR1 is SGHTA and CDR2 FQGNSA. This CDR3 is built from 14 residues. Trimming took off 5 bases at V and 4 bases at J, with 13 bases between the two ends. DNA for the CDR3: TGTGCCAGCAGCGGCGGGCACACCCCAGATACGCAGTATTTT. This sequence encodes CASSGGHTPDTQYF.

This clone was seen only a few times. The chain links TRBV10-3 to TRBJ2-3; TRBD1 matches at 9 bases. Germline CDR1 ENHRY, CDR2 SYGVKD. V was pared by 10 bases and J by 3 bases, with 11 bases of the junction left unmatched. The CDR3 loop spans 15 amino acids. This CDR3 reads CATFPQGARTDTQYF. The CDR3 nucleotides are TGTGCCACCTTTCCACAGGGGGCGCGAACAGATACGCAGTATTTT.

This clone was counted a few times. The V and J genes are TRBV25-1 and TRBJ2-3; D could derive from TRBD1 or TRBD2 (5 bases each). The CDR3 is made up of 15 amino acids. Trimming removed 2 bases at V and 3 bases at J, with 12 bases between. Germline CDR1 reads MGHDK; CDR2 reads SYGVNS. The CDR3 DNA follows: TGTGCCAGCAGTGAAATGGGACGCCTGACAGATACGCAGTATTTT. This translates into CASSEMGRLTDTQYF.

This rearrangement joins TRBV5-6 to TRBJ1-2; D is unclear. The germline V and J ends were trimmed by 0 bases and 0 bases, with 9 bases remaining between them. Germline CDR1 is SGHDT and CDR2 is YYEEEE. The CDR3 is 15 residues long. Here the CDR3 reads CASSLGGETNYGYTF. CDR3 in DNA: TGTGCCAGCAGCTTGGGCGGAGAGACTAACTATGGCTACACCTTC. Full variable domain (rest looked up from reference TRBV5-6 and TRBJ1-2): DAGVTQSPTHLIKTRGQQVTLRCSPKSGHDTVSWYQQALGQGPQFIFQYYEEEERQRGNFPDRFSGHQFPNYSSELNVNALLLGDSALYLCASSLGGETNYGYTFGSGTRLTVV.

The rearrangement uses TRBV30 and TRBJ1-3, with unresolved D. The CDR3 sequence is 12 residues long. Germline CDR1 is GTSNPN and CDR2 is SVGIG (reference sequence). V lost 2 bases to trimming and J lost 8 bases, with 10 bases between them. DNA of the CDR3: TGTGCCTGGAGTCCCAAAGGTGACACCATATATTTT. Its protein is CAWSPKGDTIYF.

V gene TRBV28 combines with J gene TRBJ2-7; D possibly corresponds to TRBD2 (6 bases). The CDR3 covers 15 residues. The germline V and J ends were trimmed by 6 bases and 5 bases, with 20 bases remaining between them. Germline loops: CDR1 MDHEN, CDR2 SYDVKM. The CDR3 reads CASRGWGLLGNEQYF. CDR3 DNA: TGTGCCAGCAGGGGCTGGGGACTCTTAGGTAACGAGCAGTACTTC.

Only a few counts were recorded for this clone. The chain uses TRBV6-5 and TRBJ1-1, with D possibly matching TRBD1 (5 bases). This CDR3 region has 16 residues. Trimming stripped 2 bases from V and 8 bases from J, with 21 bases between. The germline CDR1 and CDR2 sequences are MNHEY and SVGAGI. This chain's CDR3 is CASSYDSSYVGREAFF. The CDR3, as DNA: TGTGCCAGCAGTTACGACAGTTCCTATGTGGGCCGAGAAGCTTTCTTT.

There are a few counts of this clone. The rearrangement links TRBV28 to TRBJ1-2; no clear D. Germline assignment: CDR1 MDHEN and CDR2 SYDVKM. This CDR3 contains 15 residues. Trimming stripped 2 bases from V and 1 base from J, with 11 bases between. The CDR3 loop is CASSLPPGSNYGYTF. In DNA, the CDR3 is TGTGCCAGCAGTTTACCCCCGGGTAGTAACTATGGCTACACCTTC.

This clone was counted a few times. This sequence joins TRBV18 and TRBJ2-3, with D tentatively TRBD1 (5 bases). The CDR3 loop spans 11 amino acids. V lost 3 bases and J 8 bases, leaving 6 bases between the germline ends. Germline-derived CDR1 and CDR2 are KGHSH and LQKENI. This CDR3 reads CASSPQGTQYF. CDR3 in DNA: TGTGCCAGCTCACCCCAGGGTACGCAGTATTTT.

This clone was seen only a few times. The chain recombines TRBV7-6 with TRBJ2-7; TRBD1 matches at 7 bases. CDR3 length: 14 amino acids. Unmatched junction bases numbered 10, after V lost 3 bases and J lost 8 bases. CDR1 is SGHVS and CDR2 is FNYEAQ in the germline V gene. The CDR3 is CASSLTGTAVQQYF. CDR3 nucleotide sequence: TGTGCCAGCAGCTTGACTGGGACAGCTGTACAGCAGTACTTC.

The chain combines TRBV28 with TRBJ2-5, with TRBD1 matching 7 bases. CDR3 length equals 15 residues. V lost 5 bases and J lost 9; bases outside the gene matches: 15. Germline CDR1 is MDHEN and CDR2 is SYDVKM. CDR3 amino acids: CASSARQGKEMSQYF. The CDR3 nucleotides read TGTGCCAGCAGTGCAAGACAGGGAAAAGAGATGTCCCAGTACTTC.

The chain recombines TRBV10-3 with TRBJ1-4; TRBD1 matches at 8 bases. The germline V gene has CDR1 ENHRY and CDR2 SYGVKD. CDR3 size: 15 residues. Trimming at V came to 6 bases and at J to 5 bases, leaving 8 bases not matched to a gene. This chain's CDR3 is CAISALQGDNEKLFF. The CDR3 DNA reads TGTGCCATCAGCGCCCTACAGGGGGACAATGAAAAACTGTTTTTT.

The chain links TRBV5-6 to TRBJ1-6, with TRBD1 matching 10 bases. V shed 5 bases, J shed 7 bases, and the junction held 6 bases outside the gene matches. Germline values: CDR1 SGHDT, CDR2 YYEEEE. The CDR3 is 15 residues long. The CDR3 DNA reads TGTGCCAGCAGAGCCACGGGACAGGGGAATTCACCCCTCCACTTT. Translation gives CASRATGQGNSPLHF.